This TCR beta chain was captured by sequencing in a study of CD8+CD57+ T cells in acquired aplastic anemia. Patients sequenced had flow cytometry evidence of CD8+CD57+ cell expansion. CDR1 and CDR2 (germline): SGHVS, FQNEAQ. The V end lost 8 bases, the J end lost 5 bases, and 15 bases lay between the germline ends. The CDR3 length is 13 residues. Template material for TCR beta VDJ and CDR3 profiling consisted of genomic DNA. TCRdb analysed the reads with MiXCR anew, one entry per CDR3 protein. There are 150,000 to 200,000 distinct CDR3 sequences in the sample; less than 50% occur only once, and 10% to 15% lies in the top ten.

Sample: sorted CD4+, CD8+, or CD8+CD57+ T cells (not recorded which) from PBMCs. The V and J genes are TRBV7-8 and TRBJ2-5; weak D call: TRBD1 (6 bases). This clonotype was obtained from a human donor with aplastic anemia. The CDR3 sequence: CASGDNLGETQYF. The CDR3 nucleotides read TGTGCCAGCGGGGACAACCTCGGGGAGACCCAGTACTTC.